This T cell receptor beta chain was recovered during a study of T cell clonotyping in hematopoietic cell transplantation. Notes on the study in general: Cells were unsorted, so CD4 and CD8 contributions were not separated. Recipient TCR diversity dropped after transplant; expanded clonotypes rose from day 30 to 180. Few recipient clonotypes overlapped donors; over 95% were de novo at given depth.

Recipient blood drawn about 28 days pretransplant and days 30, 100, 180 after. Concerning this clone itself: Its antigen is not known.

Libraries were prepared by immunoSEQ multiplex PCR; TCRdb keeps only in-frame clonotypes and omits some of them. The data contain roughly 2,100 clones, less than 85% of them singletons. This receptor was identified in a male patient in his fifties or sixties who had an allogeneic stem cell transplant from an unrelated donor, so the T cells may come from the graft donor. Some clones in this sample may be carry-over from other donors' samples. This sample comprised peripheral blood mononuclear cells, obtained 30 days after allogeneic stem cell transplant.

CDR3 region: CASSLSSGQGDYGYTF. CDR3 coding DNA: TGTGCCAGCAGCTTAAGCTCGGGACAGGGTGACTATGGCTACACCTTC. This chain joins TRBV7-2 and TRBJ1-2; 9 nucleotides match TRBD1. The CDR3 is made up of 16 amino acids. With V trimmed by 2 bases and J by 3 bases, 7 bases remained unmatched. Germline CDR1 and CDR2: SGHTA and FQGNSA.